This T cell receptor (beta chain) was sequenced during a study of T cell repertoires in cytomegalovirus infection. In the study overall: Public TCR beta signature analysis indicated the presence of both CMV infection and matching HLA type. Notes on the study in general: Of the TCR beta families, the public ones yielded a cumulative frequency that identified carriers of CMV plus the relevant HLA. The ex vivo response was dominated by HLA-C-restricted CMV-specific TCR beta clonotypes.

Germline loops: CDR1 MDHEN, CDR2 SYDVKM. V was clipped by 7 bases and J by 0 bases, with 9 bases between them. There are 13 residues in the CDR3. This clonotype has only a few counts. The antigen is unknown. In TCRdb, the reads were re-called with MiXCR into one record per CDR3 protein. Of 150,000 to 200,000 distinct CDR3 sequences in the sample, 17% are singletons; the top ten hold over 15%. The J gene is TRBJ1-1, the V gene TRBV28; D is undetermined. The specimen sequenced was CD8+ T cells from PBMCs. The clonotype was recovered from a human donor in good health (CMV status not recorded). Some clones in this sample may be carry-over from other donors' samples. CDR3 nucleotide sequence: TGTGCCAGCACGATACAGATGAACACTGAAGCTTTCTTT. Amino acids: CASTIQMNTEAFF.